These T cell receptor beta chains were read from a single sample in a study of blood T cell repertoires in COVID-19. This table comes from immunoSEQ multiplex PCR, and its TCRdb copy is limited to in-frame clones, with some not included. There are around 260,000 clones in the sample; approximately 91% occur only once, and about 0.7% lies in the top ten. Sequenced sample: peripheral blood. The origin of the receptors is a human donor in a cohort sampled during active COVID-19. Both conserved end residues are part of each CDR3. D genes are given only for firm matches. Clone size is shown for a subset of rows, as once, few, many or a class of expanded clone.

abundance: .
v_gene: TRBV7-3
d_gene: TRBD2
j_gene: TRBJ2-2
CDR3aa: CASSSLRAAGREWNTGELFF
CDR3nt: TGTGCCAGCAGCTCATTAAGGGCCGCCGGGCGGGAGTGGAACACCGGGGAGCTGTTTTTT

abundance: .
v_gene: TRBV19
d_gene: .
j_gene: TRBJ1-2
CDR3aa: CASSMQGMSYGYTF
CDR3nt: TGTGCCAGTAGTATGCAGGGTATGAGCTATGGCTACACCTTC

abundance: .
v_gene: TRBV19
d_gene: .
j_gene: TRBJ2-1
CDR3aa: CASSLGPQGYNEQFF
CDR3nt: TGTGCCAGTAGTCTCGGCCCACAGGGATACAATGAGCAGTTCTTC

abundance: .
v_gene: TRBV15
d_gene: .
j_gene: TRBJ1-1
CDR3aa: CATSSLRELNTEAFF
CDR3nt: TGTGCCACCAGCAGCTTACGGGAGCTAAACACTGAAGCTTTCTTT

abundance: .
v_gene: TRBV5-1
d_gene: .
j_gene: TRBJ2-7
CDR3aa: CASRMAGRYEQYF
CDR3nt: TGCGCCAGCAGAATGGCGGGCCGATACGAGCAGTACTTC

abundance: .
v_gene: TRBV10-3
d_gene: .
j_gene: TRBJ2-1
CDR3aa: CAISGGTYEQFF
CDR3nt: TGTGCCATCAGCGGGGGAACTTATGAGCAGTTCTTC

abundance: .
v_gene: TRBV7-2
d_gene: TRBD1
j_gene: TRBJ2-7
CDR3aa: CASSRGQTYEQYF
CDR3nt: TGTGCCAGCAGCAGGGGACAGACCTACGAGCAGTACTTC

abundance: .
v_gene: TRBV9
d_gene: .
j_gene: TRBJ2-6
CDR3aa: CASSVNRVVAGANVLTF
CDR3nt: TGTGCCAGCAGCGTGAACAGGGTGGTGGCTGGGGCCAACGTCCTGACTTTC

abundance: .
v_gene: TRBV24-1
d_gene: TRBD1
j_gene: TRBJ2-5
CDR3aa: CATSWCGGTGDLQETQYF
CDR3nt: TGTGCCACCAGTTGGTGTGGCGGGACAGGGGACCTCCAAGAGACCCAGTACTTC

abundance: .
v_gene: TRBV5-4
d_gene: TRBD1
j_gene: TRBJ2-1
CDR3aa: CASRAGTGDTYEQFF
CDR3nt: TGTGCCAGCAGGGCCGGGACAGGGGATACATATGAGCAGTTCTTC

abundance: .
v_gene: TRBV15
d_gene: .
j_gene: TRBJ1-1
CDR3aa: CATSRDQGIVTEAFF
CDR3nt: TGTGCCACCAGCAGAGATCAGGGAATTGTCACTGAAGCTTTCTTT

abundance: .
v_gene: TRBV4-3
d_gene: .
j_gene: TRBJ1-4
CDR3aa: CASSQESRGGGEKLFF
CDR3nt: TGCGCCAGCAGCCAAGAATCAAGGGGCGGTGGCGAAAAACTGTTTTTT

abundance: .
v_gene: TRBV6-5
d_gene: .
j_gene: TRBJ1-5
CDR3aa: CASRETTSNQPQHF
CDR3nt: TGTGCCAGCAGAGAGACTACTAGCAATCAGCCCCAGCATTTT

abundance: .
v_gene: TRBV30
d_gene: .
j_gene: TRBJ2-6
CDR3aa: CAWSVRRGGSGANVLTF
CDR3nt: TGTGCCTGGAGTGTAAGGAGGGGCGGGTCTGGGGCCAACGTCCTGACTTTC

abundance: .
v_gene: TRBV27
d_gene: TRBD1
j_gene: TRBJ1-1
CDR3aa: CASSFGQGVLKTFF
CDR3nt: TGTGCCAGCAGTTTTGGGCAGGGGGTCTTGAAAACTTTCTTT

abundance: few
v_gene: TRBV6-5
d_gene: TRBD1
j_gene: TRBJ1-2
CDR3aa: CASSYARRGRNYGYTF
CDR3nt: TGTGCCAGCAGTTACGCCCGCAGGGGGCGCAACTATGGCTACACCTTC

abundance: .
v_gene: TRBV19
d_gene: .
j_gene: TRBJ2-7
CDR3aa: CASSISGPYEQYF
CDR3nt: TGTGCCAGTAGTATCTCAGGCCCCTACGAGCAGTACTTC

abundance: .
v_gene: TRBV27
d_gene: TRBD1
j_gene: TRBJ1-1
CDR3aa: CASSPMTGGNTEAFF
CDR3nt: TGTGCCAGCAGTCCGATGACAGGGGGCAACACTGAAGCTTTCTTT

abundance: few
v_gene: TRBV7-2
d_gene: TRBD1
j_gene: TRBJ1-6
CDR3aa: CASSWDSYNSPLHF
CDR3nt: TGTGCCAGCAGTTGGGACAGCTATAATTCACCCCTCCACTTT

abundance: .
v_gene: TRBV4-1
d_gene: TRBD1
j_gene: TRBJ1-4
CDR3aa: CASSQGTGGELFF
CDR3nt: TGCGCCAGCAGCCAGGGGACAGGGGGGGAACTGTTTTTT

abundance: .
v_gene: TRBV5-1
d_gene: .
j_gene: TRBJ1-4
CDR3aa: CASSLVTFNEKLFF
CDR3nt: TGCGCCAGCAGTTTGGTTACATTTAATGAAAAACTGTTTTTT

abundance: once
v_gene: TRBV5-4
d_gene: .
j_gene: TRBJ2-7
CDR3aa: CASSSQYEQYF
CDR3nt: TGTGCCAGCAGCTCCCAATACGAGCAGTACTTC

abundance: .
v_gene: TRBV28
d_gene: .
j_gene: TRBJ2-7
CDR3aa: CASRQAAYEQYF
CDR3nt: TGTGCCAGTCGACAGGCGGCCTACGAGCAGTACTTC

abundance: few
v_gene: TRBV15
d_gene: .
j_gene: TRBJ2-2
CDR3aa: CATSMGLDTGELFF
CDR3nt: TGTGCCACCAGCATGGGCTTAGACACCGGGGAGCTGTTTTTT

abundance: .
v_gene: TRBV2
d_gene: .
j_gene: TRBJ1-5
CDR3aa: CASSRTDFNQPQHF
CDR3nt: TGTGCCAGCAGCCGGACAGACTTCAATCAGCCCCAGCATTTT

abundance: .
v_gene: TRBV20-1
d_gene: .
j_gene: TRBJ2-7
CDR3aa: CSARLGSEQYF
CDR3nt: TGCAGTGCCCGGCTGGGGAGCGAGCAGTACTTC

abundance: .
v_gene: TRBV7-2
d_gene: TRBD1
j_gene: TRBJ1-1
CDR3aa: CASSATGGTEAFF
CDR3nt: TGTGCCAGCAGCGCCACAGGGGGCACTGAAGCTTTCTTT

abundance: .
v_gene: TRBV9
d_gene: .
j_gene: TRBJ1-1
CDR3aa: CASSVVDRMNTEAFF
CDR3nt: TGTGCCAGCAGCGTAGTAGACAGAATGAACACTGAAGCTTTCTTT

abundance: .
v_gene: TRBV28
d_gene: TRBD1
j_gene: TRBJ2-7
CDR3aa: CASSFPGQYEQYF
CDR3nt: TGTGCCAGCAGCTTCCCGGGACAGTACGAGCAGTACTTC

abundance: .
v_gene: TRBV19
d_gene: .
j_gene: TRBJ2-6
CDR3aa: CASSINLESSGANVLTF
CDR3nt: TGTGCCAGTAGTATAAACTTAGAAAGCTCTGGGGCCAACGTCCTGACTTTC

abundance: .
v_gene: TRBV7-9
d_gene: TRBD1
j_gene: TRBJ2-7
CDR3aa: CASRPGTAYEQYF
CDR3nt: TGTGCCAGCAGGCCCGGGACAGCCTACGAGCAGTACTTC

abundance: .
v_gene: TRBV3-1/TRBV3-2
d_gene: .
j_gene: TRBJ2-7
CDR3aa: CASSQDSEREQYF
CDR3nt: TGTGCCAGCAGCCAAGATAGTGAACGCGAGCAGTACTTC

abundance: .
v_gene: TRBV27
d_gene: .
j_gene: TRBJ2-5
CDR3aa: CASSLSFLVLVTQYF
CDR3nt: TGTGCCAGCAGTTTATCATTCCTAGTTCTGGTGACCCAGTACTTC

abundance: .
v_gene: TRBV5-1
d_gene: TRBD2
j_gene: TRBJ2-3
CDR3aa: CASGRLAGDTDTQYF
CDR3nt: TGCGCCAGCGGACGGCTAGCGGGGGATACAGATACGCAGTATTTT

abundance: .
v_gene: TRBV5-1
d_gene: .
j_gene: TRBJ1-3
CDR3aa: CASSNRGHGGNTIYF
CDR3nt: TGCGCCAGCTCAAACCGGGGACATGGGGGAAACACCATATATTTT

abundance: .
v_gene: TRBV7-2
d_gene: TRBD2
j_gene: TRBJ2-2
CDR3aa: CASSPWGGDGGELFF
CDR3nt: TGTGCCAGCAGCCCCTGGGGGGGGGACGGCGGGGAGCTGTTTTTT

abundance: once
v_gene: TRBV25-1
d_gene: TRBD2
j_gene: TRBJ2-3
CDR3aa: CASSPRGLAISTDTQYF
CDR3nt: TGTGCCAGCAGCCCTCGGGGACTAGCGATTAGCACAGATACGCAGTATTTT

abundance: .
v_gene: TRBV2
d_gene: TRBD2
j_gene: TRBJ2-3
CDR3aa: CASRMTSGTNTQYF
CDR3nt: TGTGCCAGCAGGATGACTAGCGGTACGAATACGCAGTATTTT

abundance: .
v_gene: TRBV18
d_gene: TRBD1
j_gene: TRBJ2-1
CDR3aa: CASSHGTGGSVNEQFF
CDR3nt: TGTGCCAGCTCACACGGGACAGGGGGCAGCGTTAATGAGCAGTTCTTC

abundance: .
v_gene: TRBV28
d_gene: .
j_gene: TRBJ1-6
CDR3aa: CASSQRGGRNSPLHF
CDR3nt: TGTGCCAGCAGTCAAAGGGGGGGCAGGAATTCACCCCTCCACTTT

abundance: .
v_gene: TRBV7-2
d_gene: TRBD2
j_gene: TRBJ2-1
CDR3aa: CASSSSGYNEQFF
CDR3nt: TGTGCCAGTAGCTCTAGCGGATACAATGAGCAGTTCTTC

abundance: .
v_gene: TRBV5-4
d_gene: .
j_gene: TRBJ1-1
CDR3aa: CASSRYSGTTEAFF
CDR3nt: TGTGCCAGCAGTCGATATTCCGGGACAACTGAAGCTTTCTTT

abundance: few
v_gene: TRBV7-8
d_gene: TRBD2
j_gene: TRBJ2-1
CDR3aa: CASSPAGGRFYNEQFF
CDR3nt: TGTGCCAGCAGCCCGGCGGGCGGGAGGTTTTACAATGAGCAGTTCTTC

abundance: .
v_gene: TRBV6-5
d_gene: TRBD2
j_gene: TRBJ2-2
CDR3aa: CASSRTSGSPGELFF
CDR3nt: TGTGCCAGCAGTCGGACTAGCGGGAGCCCCGGGGAGCTGTTTTTT

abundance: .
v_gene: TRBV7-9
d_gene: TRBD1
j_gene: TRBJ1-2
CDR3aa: CASSFTGQGANGYTF
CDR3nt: TGTGCCAGCAGCTTCACTGGACAGGGGGCGAATGGCTACACCTTC

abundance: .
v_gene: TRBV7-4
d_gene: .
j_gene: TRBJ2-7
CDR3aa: CASSLRSPDPLGGEQYF
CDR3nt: TGTGCCAGCAGCTTAAGGTCTCCCGACCCTCTTGGAGGCGAGCAGTACTTC

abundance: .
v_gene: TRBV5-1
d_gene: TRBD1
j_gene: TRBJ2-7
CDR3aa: CASKGQGGTYEQYF
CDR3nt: TGCGCCAGCAAAGGACAGGGTGGAACCTACGAGCAGTACTTC

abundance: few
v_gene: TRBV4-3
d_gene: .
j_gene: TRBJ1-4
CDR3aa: CASSQTSTGTNAQKLFF
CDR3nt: TGCGCCAGCAGCCAAACATCAACCGGGACAAATGCGCAAAAACTGTTTTTT

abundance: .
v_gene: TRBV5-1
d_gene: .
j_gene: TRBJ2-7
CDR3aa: CASSLELTRVGEQYF
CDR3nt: TGCGCCAGCAGCTTAGAGCTCACTAGAGTCGGGGAGCAGTACTTC

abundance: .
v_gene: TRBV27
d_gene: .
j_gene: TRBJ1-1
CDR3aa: CASSFRRDTEAFF
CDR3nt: TGTGCCAGCAGTTTTAGGCGGGACACTGAAGCTTTCTTT

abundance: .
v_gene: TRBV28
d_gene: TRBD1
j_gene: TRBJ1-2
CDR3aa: CASLGTVYGYTF
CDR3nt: TGTGCCAGCCTGGGGACAGTCTATGGCTACACCTTC

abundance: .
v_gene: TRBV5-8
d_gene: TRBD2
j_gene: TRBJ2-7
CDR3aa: CASTLPPSGGAYEQYF
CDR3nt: TGTGCCAGCACCCTACCCCCTAGCGGGGGGGCGTACGAGCAGTACTTC

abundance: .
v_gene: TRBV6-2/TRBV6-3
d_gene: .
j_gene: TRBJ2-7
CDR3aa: CASSRSGRGTSEQYF
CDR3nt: TGTGCCAGCAGTCGGAGTGGCAGGGGTACTTCCGAGCAGTACTTC

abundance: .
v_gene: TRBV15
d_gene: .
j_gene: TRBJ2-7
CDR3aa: CATREGRYYEQYF
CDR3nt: TGTGCCACCCGAGAGGGTCGGTACTACGAGCAGTACTTC

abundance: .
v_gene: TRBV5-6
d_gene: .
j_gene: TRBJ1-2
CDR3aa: CASSLVSGGNYGYTF
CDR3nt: TGTGCCAGCAGCTTGGTCAGCGGAGGAAACTATGGCTACACCTTC